This T cell receptor (beta chain) emerged from a study of Graves' ophthalmopathy and Graves' hyperthyroidism. CDR1 SQVTM and CDR2 ANQGSEA come from the germline V gene. This CDR3 comprises 14 residues. The ends lost 7 bases at V and 2 bases at J; junction bases unmatched: 9. Study results and limitations: The model's prediction of ophthalmopathy progression had around 70% sensitivity and 72% to 85% specificity. Most expanded thyroid clonotypes above 0.001 frequency also appeared in blood.

As to this clonotype: Its target is unknown.

RNA served as the template for amplifying TCR beta CDR3 regions. An opening RT-PCR round employed HTBI primers and preceded a second-round multiplex PCR. TCRdb itself ran the multiplex PCR reads through MiXCR, one entry per CDR3 protein. The sample lists hundreds of thousands of distinct CDR3 sequences; under 25% were seen once. The sequence was collected from a young woman with stable Graves' hyperthyroidism. The chain couples TRBV29-1 to TRBJ2-7; 9 bases map to TRBD1. The sample comprised peripheral blood. In DNA, the CDR3 is TGCAGCGCTGTACAGGGGGCGCTTCCCTACGAGCAGTACTTC. This sequence encodes CSAVQGALPYEQYF.